The clone carrying this T cell receptor beta chain has only a few counts. No antigen is known for it. The data belong to a study of T cell repertoires in cytomegalovirus infection. Looking at the study overall: Matching HLA type, along with CMV infection, was indicated by public TCR beta signatures. General study results and limits: It was HLA-C-restricted CMV-specific TCR beta clonotypes that dominated the response ex vivo.

MiXCR was run by TCRdb on the reads, yielding one entry per CDR3 protein. The sample holds about 770,000 distinct CDR3 sequences, just under 30% seen once. This CDR3 comprises 16 residues. The germline gives CDR1 SGHKS, CDR2 YYEKEE (reference sequence). V lost 6 bases to trimming and J lost 7 bases; unmatched junction nucleotides: 14. The rearrangement uses TRBV5-5 and TRBJ2-1; TRBD1 aligns across 9 bases. The starting material was cultured CD8+ T cells from PBMCs, obtained from culture after CMV antigen stimulation. This TCR was recovered from a human donor in good health (CMV status not recorded). Some clones in this sample may be carry-over from other donors' samples. This CDR3 reads CASTNPGTGLENEQFF. CDR3 nucleotides: TGTGCCAGCACTAACCCAGGGACAGGGCTGGAGAATGAGCAGTTCTTC. The full variable domain, in which reference TRBV5-5 and TRBJ2-1 provide the parts outside the CDR3, is DAGVTQSPTHLIKTRGQQVTLRCSPISGHKSVSWYQQVLGQGPQFIFQYYEKEERGRGNFPDRFSARQFPNYSSELNVNALLLGDSALYLCASTNPGTGLENEQFFGPGTRLTVL.